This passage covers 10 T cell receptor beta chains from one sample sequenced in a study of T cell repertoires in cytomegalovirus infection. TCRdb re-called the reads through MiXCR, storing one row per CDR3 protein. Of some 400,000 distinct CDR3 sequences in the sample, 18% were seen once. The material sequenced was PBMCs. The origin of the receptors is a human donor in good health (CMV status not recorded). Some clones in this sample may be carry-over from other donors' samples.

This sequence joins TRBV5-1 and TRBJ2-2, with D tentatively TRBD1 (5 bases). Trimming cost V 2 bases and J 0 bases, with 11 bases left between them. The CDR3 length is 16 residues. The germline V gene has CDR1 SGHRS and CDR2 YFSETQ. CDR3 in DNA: TGCGCCAGCAGCTTAGGCCCCAGGGCGAACACCGGGGAGCTGTTTTTT. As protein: CASSLGPRANTGELFF.

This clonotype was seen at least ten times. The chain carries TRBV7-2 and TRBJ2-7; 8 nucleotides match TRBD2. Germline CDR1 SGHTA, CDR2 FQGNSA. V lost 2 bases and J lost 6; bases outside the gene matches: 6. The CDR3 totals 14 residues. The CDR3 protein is CASSLLAGGSEQYF. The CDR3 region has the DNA TGTGCCAGCAGCTTATTGGCGGGAGGTAGCGAGCAGTACTTC.

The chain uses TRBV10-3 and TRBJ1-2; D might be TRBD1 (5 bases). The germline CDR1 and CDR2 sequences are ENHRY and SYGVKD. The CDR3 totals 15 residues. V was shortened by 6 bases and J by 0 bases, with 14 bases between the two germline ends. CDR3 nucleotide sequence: TGTGCCATCAGAGACGAGGACACTTCTAACTATGGCTACACCTTC. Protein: CAIRDEDTSNYGYTF.

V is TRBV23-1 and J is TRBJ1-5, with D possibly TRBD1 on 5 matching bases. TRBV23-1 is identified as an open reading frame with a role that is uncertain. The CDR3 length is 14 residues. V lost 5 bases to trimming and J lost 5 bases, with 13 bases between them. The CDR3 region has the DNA TGCGCCAGCAGTGGGGACCCTCCTTATCAGCCCCAGCATTTT. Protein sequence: CASSGDPPYQPQHF.

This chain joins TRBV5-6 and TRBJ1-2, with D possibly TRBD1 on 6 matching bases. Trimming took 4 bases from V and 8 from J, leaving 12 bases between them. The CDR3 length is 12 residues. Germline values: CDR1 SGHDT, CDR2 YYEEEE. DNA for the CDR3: TGTGCCAGCAGCGAACAGGGCTTCGGCTACACCTTC. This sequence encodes CASSEQGFGYTF.

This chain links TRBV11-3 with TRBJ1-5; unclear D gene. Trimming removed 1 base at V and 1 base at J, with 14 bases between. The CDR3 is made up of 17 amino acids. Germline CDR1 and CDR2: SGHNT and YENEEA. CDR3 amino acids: CASSLVWRLGSNQPQHF. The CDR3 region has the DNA TGTGCCAGCAGCTTAGTTTGGCGCCTTGGAAGCAATCAGCCCCAGCATTTT.

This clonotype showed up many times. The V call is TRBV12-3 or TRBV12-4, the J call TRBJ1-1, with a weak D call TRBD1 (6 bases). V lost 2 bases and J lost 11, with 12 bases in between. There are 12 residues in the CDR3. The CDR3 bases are TGTGCCAGCAGTTTAAGGGGGGACTTGGCTTTCTTT. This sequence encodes CASSLRGDLAFF.

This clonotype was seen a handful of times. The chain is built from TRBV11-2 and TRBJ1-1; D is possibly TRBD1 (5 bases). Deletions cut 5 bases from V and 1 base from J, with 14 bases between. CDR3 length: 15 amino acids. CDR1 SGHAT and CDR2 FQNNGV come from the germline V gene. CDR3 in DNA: TGTGCCAGCAGCCCTTTGCGAGGGACGAACACTGAAGCTTTCTTT. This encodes CASSPLRGTNTEAFF.

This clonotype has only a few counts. The CDR3 is CSVEDPNEQFF. DNA of the CDR3: TGCAGCGTTGAAGATCCGAATGAGCAGTTCTTC. The chain carries TRBV29-1 and TRBJ2-1; D gene unclear. V lost 0 bases and J lost 7, with 4 bases in between. CDR3 length: 11 residues. Germline V gene lookup returns CDR1 SQVTM and CDR2 ANQGSEA.

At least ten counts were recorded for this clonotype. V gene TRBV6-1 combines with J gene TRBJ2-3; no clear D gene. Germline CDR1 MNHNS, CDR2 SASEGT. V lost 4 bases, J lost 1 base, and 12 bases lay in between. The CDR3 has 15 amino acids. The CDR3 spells CASSGSARRTDTQYF. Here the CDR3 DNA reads TGTGCCAGCAGTGGATCGGCCAGGCGCACAGATACGCAGTATTTT.